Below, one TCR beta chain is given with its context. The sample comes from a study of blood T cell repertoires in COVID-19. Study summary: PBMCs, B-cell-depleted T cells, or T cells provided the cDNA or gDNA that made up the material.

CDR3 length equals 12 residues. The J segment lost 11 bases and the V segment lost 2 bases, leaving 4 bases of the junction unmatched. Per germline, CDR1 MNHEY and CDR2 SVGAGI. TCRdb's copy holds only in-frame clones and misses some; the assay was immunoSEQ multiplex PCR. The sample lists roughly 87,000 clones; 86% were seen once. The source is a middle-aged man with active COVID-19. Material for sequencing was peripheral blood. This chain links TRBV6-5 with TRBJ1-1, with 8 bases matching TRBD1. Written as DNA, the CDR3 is TGTGCCAGCAGTTACCAGGGGGCACGGGCTTTCTTT. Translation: CASSYQGARAFF.